The TCR beta chain described here comes from a study of T cell repertoires in cytomegalovirus infection. Background on the study: Recently described HLA-C-restricted plus well-studied HLA-B-restricted CMV epitopes were used. Public TCR beta signatures marked donors with CMV infection and the matching HLA.

There are 12 residues in the CDR3. V lost 4 bases and J lost 5, with 8 bases in between. CDR1 is SGHVS and CDR2 is FNYEAQ in the germline V gene. Via MiXCR, TCRdb re-called the reads, giving one row per CDR3 protein. Counted here are hundreds of thousands of distinct CDR3 sequences, around a third occurring once; the ten biggest clones make up 18%. On this clonotype: Its matching antigen is unknown.

Findings and caveats of the study: HLA-C-restricted CMV clonotypes gave the most frequent clonotype in two of eight donors. CMV carriers having the relevant HLA were flagged by cumulative public TCR beta family frequency.

The V call is TRBV7-6, the J call TRBJ1-1; D call uncertain. The input for sequencing was cultured PBMCs, taken from culture after CMV antigen stimulation. The origin of this receptor is a human donor in good health (CMV status not recorded). Some clones in this sample may be carry-over from other donors' samples. Here the CDR3 DNA reads TGTGCCAGCAGCTACCGGACGACTGAAGCTTTCTTT. This translates into CASSYRTTEAFF.